This entry describes one TCR beta chain. CDR1 SGHDN and CDR2 FVKESK come from the germline V gene. V was pared by 1 base and J by 0 bases, with 12 bases of the junction left unmatched. This CDR3 has 18 residues. Recruits, aged 18 to 89 years, lived in 24 US areas. Up to 2 weeks before entering the study, exposed participants had met a COVID-19 case. The data originate from a study of blood T cell repertoires in COVID-19. Methods used by the authors: How many nucleated cells were present was estimated from reference gene primer amplification. Produced via immunoSEQ multiplex PCR; TCRdb's table is partial and in-frame only. The V and J calls and clone size are taken from that table; D and trimming were inferred from the DNA. Of hundreds of thousands of clones listed, approximately 89% are singletons.

Sequenced material: PBMCs or T cells enriched from blood (not recorded which). This clonotype was sampled from a woman in her fifties or sixties who had been exposed to COVID-19. The chain recombines TRBV14 with TRBJ2-7, with 7 bases matching TRBD2. CDR3 in DNA: TGTGCCAGCAGCCAAGTCTTGGGCTGGGAGGGTAGCTCCTACGAGCAGTACTTC. This sequence encodes CASSQVLGWEGSSYEQYF.